These 32 T cell receptor beta chains originate from one sample sequenced in a study of T cells in Graves' hyperthyroidism and ophthalmopathy. Amplification yielded TCR beta CDR3 regions, with RNA transcripts as the source. HTBI primers were employed in a first-round RT-PCR of the TCR CDR3. TCRdb reanalysed the multiplex PCR reads using MiXCR and keeps one entry per CDR3 protein. The repertoire holds around 400,000 distinct CDR3 sequences, with 20% to 25% as singletons. The sequenced material came from blood. Source of these receptors: a middle-aged man with Graves' hyperthyroidism.

This clonotype was detected many times. The chain recombines TRBV12-3 or TRBV12-4 with TRBJ2-4; 7 nucleotides match TRBD2. This CDR3 spans 16 amino acids. Trimming at V came to 5 bases and at J to 4 bases, leaving 11 bases not matched to a gene. CDR3 protein: CASSHLLAGAKNIQYF. CDR3 DNA: TGTGCCAGCAGTCACCTTTTGGCGGGAGCAAAAAACATTCAGTACTTC.

The chain is built from TRBV9 and TRBJ2-2; TRBD2 aligns across 7 bases. Losses at the gene ends were 5 bases for V and 1 base for J; bases not matched to a gene: 5. Germline V lookup: CDR1 SGDLS, CDR2 YYNGEE. There are 15 residues in the CDR3. The CDR3 DNA reads TGTGCCAGCAGGGTGGCTAGCGGGAACACCGGGGAGCTGTTTTTT. This translates into CASRVASGNTGELFF.

This clonotype was recorded a few times. The chain employs TRBV6-1 and TRBJ1-5; tentatively, D is TRBD1 (6 bases). V shed 4 bases and J shed 0 bases, with 13 bases lying between them. Per germline, CDR1 MNHNS and CDR2 SASEGT. The CDR3 extends over 16 amino acids. The CDR3 nucleotides read TGTGCCAGCAGTGGGACAGTCTCAATTAGCAATCAGCCCCAGCATTTT. Its protein product is CASSGTVSISNQPQHF.

This clonotype was seen many times. CDR3 residues: CASSISGRAYEQYF. CDR3 coding DNA: TGTGCCAGCAGCATTAGCGGGAGGGCCTACGAGCAGTACTTC. The rearrangement joins TRBV7-9 to TRBJ2-7; 11 nucleotides line up with TRBD2. This CDR3 is 14 amino acids long. CDR1 is SEHNR, CDR2 FQNEAQ, per germline (reference sequence). The junction had 2 bases not matched to a gene; V was cut back by 5 bases and J by 2 bases.

The chain employs TRBV11-2 and TRBJ1-6; D is possibly TRBD1 (5 bases). V was pared by 3 bases and J by 9 bases, with 12 bases between. Germline CDR1 is SGHAT and CDR2 is FQNNGV. CDR3 length: 14 amino acids. CDR3 sequence: CASSFAGFGSPLHF. CDR3 nucleotide sequence: TGTGCCAGCAGCTTCGCAGGGTTTGGTTCACCCCTCCACTTT.

The chain carries TRBV19 and TRBJ1-3; 8 bases align to TRBD1. Germline lookup yields CDR1 LNHDA and CDR2 SQIVND (reference sequence). Trimming cost V 5 bases and J 0 bases; bases outside gene matches: 6. The CDR3 loop spans 16 amino acids. The CDR3 DNA reads as TGTGCCAGTAGTGCGGACAGGGCCCACTCTGGAAACACCATATATTTT. Its protein product is CASSADRAHSGNTIYF.

The chain recombines TRBV7-3 with TRBJ2-1; a possible D gene is TRBD2 (6 bases). Trimming pared 3 bases from V and 5 bases from J, leaving 17 bases between. Germline CDR1 is SGHTA and CDR2 is FQGTGA. The length of the CDR3 is 16 residues. The CDR3 here is CASSLEASARHNEQFF. The CDR3 DNA reads as TGTGCCAGCAGCTTGGAAGCTAGCGCCCGACACAATGAGCAGTTCTTC.

The CDR3 DNA follows: TGCAGTGCTAGAGCGAGGACAGGGGGCGCAATGGACGAGCAGTACTTC. Its translation: CSARARTGGAMDEQYF. The chain carries TRBV20-1 and TRBJ2-7; 11 bases line up with TRBD1. Germline assignment: CDR1 DFQATT and CDR2 SNEGSKA (reference sequence). The CDR3 extends over 16 amino acids. After removal of 1 base from V and 5 bases from J, the junction contained 10 bases not matched to a gene.

This clonotype showed up just a few times. CDR3 nucleotides: TGTGCCAGCAGCCTCCCTGACAGGGTGGGTACTGAAGCTTTCTTT. Protein: CASSLPDRVGTEAFF. This chain connects TRBV12-3 or TRBV12-4 to TRBJ1-1; 7 bases match TRBD1. This CDR3 region has 15 residues. J lost 5 bases, V lost 6 bases, and 12 bases had no gene match.

This clonotype was detected a few times. The chain joins TRBV5-1 to TRBJ2-7, with 8 nucleotides matching TRBD2. Germline assignment: CDR1 SGHRS and CDR2 YFSETQ. The CDR3 has 14 amino acids. V was clipped by 6 bases and J by 0 bases; unmatched bases: 5. The CDR3: CASTETSASYEQYF. The CDR3 nucleotides read TGCGCCAGCACGGAGACTAGCGCCTCCTACGAGCAGTACTTC.

This clonotype was detected a few times. The chain couples TRBV6-1 to TRBJ1-2, with D hard to call. The V end lost 8 bases, the J end lost 3 bases, and 13 bases lay between the germline ends. The germline gives CDR1 MNHNS, CDR2 SASEGT. The CDR3 is 13 residues long. CDR3 sequence: CASARDLYYGYTF. The CDR3 DNA sequence: TGTGCCAGCGCCAGAGATCTTTACTATGGCTACACCTTC.

CDR3 in DNA: TGTGCCAGCAGTTATGGGCGGGAGAGGAACAATGAGCAGTTCTTC. Residues: CASSYGRERNNEQFF. The chain links TRBV6-2 or TRBV6-3 to TRBJ2-1, with 7 bases aligning to TRBD2. V was clipped by 3 bases and J by 5 bases; unmatched bases: 7. The CDR3 has 15 amino acids. Germline V gene data show CDR1 as MNHEY and CDR2 as SVGEGT.

The genes are TRBV12-5 and TRBJ1-1, with D perhaps TRBD1 (5 bases). CDR3 length equals 16 residues. Trimming shortened V by 0 bases and J by 6 bases, and 17 bases separated the two germline ends. Per the germline V gene, CDR1 is LGHNT and CDR2 is FRNRAP. DNA of the CDR3: TGTGCTAGTGGTTTGGTACTAGGCAGTGGGGGACCTGAAGCTTTCTTT. This sequence encodes CASGLVLGSGGPEAFF. Filled out from reference TRBV12-5 and TRBJ1-1, the complete variable domain reads DARVTQTPRHKVTEMGQEVTMRCQPILGHNTVFWYRQTMMQGLELLAYFRNRAPLDDSGMPKDRFSAEMPDATLATLKIQPSEPRDSAVYFCASGLVLGSGGPEAFFGQGTRLTVV.

J is TRBJ1-5 and V is TRBV6-4; 8 nucleotides match TRBD1. V was pared by 2 bases and J by 7 bases, with 7 bases of the junction left unmatched. The CDR3 spans 15 residues. The germline CDR1 and CDR2 sequences are MRHNA and SNTAGT. In nucleotides, the CDR3 is TGTGCCAGCAGTGACCCGACCTCAGGGGGCCAGCCCCAGCATTTT. This sequence encodes CASSDPTSGGQPQHF.

This chain connects TRBV27 to TRBJ2-7; D remains ambiguous. The CDR3 runs 15 residues. Per the germline V gene, CDR1 is MNHEY and CDR2 is SMNVEV (reference sequence). The V gene lost 5 bases and the J gene lost 4 bases, with 18 bases spanning the gap. This chain's CDR3 is CASSPHTSRPYEQYF. The CDR3 DNA sequence: TGTGCCAGCAGTCCCCATACTTCAAGACCTTACGAGCAGTACTTC.

There are a few counts of this clonotype. The V gene is TRBV7-8, the J gene TRBJ2-5; perhaps TRBD2 as D (6 bases). Germline V CDR1 and CDR2: SGHVS, FQNEAQ. V lost 0 bases, J lost 4 bases, and 12 bases lay in between. The length of the CDR3 is 15 residues. For the CDR3, the DNA is TGTGCCAGCAGCTTAGCACGGGAGTTGGGAGAGACCCAGTACTTC. Its translation is CASSLARELGETQYF. Using reference TRBV7-8 and TRBJ2-5 for the parts outside the CDR3, the full variable domain is GAGVSQSPRYKVAKRGQDVALRCDPISGHVSLFWYQQALGQGPEFLTYFQNEAQLDKSGLPSDRFFAERPEGSVSTLKIQRTQQEDSAVYLCASSLARELGETQYFGPGTRLLVL.

This clonotype occurred a few times. The chain employs TRBV7-3 and TRBJ1-6, with 9 bases aligning to TRBD1. V lost 5 bases to trimming and J lost 10 bases; unmatched junction nucleotides: 12. The CDR3 spans 16 residues. Germline CDR1 and CDR2: SGHTA and FQGTGA. The CDR3 nucleotides read TGTGCCAGCAGCCGGTTCCCGGGACAGGGTAACTCACCCCTCCACTTT. Encoded protein: CASSRFPGQGNSPLHF.

This clonotype was observed a few times. The chain joins TRBV4-2 to TRBJ1-1, with D hard to call. The V end was cut by 4 bases, the J end by 1 base, with 10 bases between. This CDR3 spans 14 amino acids. Per the germline V gene, CDR1 is LGHNA and CDR2 is YNFKEQ. The chain's CDR3 is CASSPDGRNTEAFF. The CDR3 region has the DNA TGTGCCAGCAGCCCAGACGGACGGAACACTGAAGCTTTCTTT.

The chain recombines TRBV15 with TRBJ1-5; no clear D. This CDR3 is built from 18 residues. Trimming removed 3 bases from V and 5 bases from J, with 23 bases in between. Looked up from germline, CDR1 is LNHNV and CDR2 is YYDKDF (reference sequence). CDR3 sequence (DNA): TGTGCCACCAGCAGTGCTAAGCTTCGGAACACCGGCGATCAGCCCCAGCATTTT. Its protein is CATSSAKLRNTGDQPQHF.

V and J are TRBV5-1 and TRBJ2-1; 10 nucleotides agree with TRBD2. This CDR3 spans 17 amino acids. CDR1 is SGHRS, CDR2 YFSETQ, per germline. The V and J ends lost 0 bases and 7 bases, in that order; junction bases with no gene match: 10. CDR3 loop: CASSLGTRASGSNEQFF. CDR3 bases: TGCGCCAGCAGCTTGGGGACCCGGGCTAGCGGGAGTAATGAGCAGTTCTTC.

A few counts support this clonotype. This chain uses TRBV24-1 with TRBJ2-7, with no clear D. Deletions cut 3 bases from V and 6 bases from J, with 11 bases between. Germline CDR1 and CDR2: KGHDR and SFDVKD. The CDR3 spans 13 residues. The DNA for the CDR3 is TGTGCCACCAGTGATCCCCTATCCCCCGAGCAGTACTTC. It codes for CATSDPLSPEQYF.

This rearrangement joins TRBV20-1 to TRBJ2-7, with a tentative D call TRBD2 (6 bases). V lost 3 bases to trimming and J lost 1 base, with 10 bases between them. This CDR3 is 13 amino acids long. The V gene's germline CDR1 is DFQATT and CDR2 SNEGSKA (reference sequence). CDR3 coding DNA: TGCAGTGCTAGCGGGAGCCCGTCCTACGAGCAGTACTTC. Translating it yields CSASGSPSYEQYF.

The rearrangement links TRBV30 to TRBJ1-6, with 7 nucleotides matching TRBD1. The trim removed 5 bases at V and 0 bases at J, leaving 13 bases unmatched. Germline CDR1 is GTSNPN and CDR2 is SVGIG (reference sequence). This CDR3 has 18 amino acids. CDR3 sequence: CAWESEGAASSYNSPLHF. In DNA, the CDR3 is TGTGCCTGGGAATCCGAGGGGGCCGCCAGCTCCTATAATTCACCCCTCCACTTT.

There are many counts of this clonotype. The chain couples TRBV28 to TRBJ2-3, with D possibly being TRBD2 (6 bases). V was trimmed by 7 bases and J by 1 base, leaving 18 bases between them. This CDR3 comprises 16 residues. Germline V gene data show CDR1 as MDHEN and CDR2 as SYDVKM. The CDR3 is CASTIGWGLRTDTQYF. In DNA, the CDR3 is TGTGCCAGCACCATAGGGTGGGGACTTCGCACAGATACGCAGTATTTT.

The rearrangement uses TRBV24-1 and TRBJ1-2; D is uncertain. The CDR3 is 12 amino acids. The V gene lost 4 bases and the J gene lost 3 bases, with 5 bases spanning the gap. The germline V gene has CDR1 KGHDR and CDR2 SFDVKD. CDR3 amino acids: CATSEGYYGYTF. In nucleotides, the CDR3 is TGTGCCACCAGTGAGGGGTACTATGGCTACACCTTC.

The chain uses TRBV7-9 and TRBJ2-5; 10 positions match TRBD2. Unmatched junction bases numbered 5, after V lost 4 bases and J lost 0 bases. This CDR3 is 16 amino acids long. Germline V gene sequence: CDR1 SEHNR, CDR2 FQNEAQ (reference sequence). CDR3 nucleotide sequence: TGTGCCAGCAGCTCAAATAGCGGGAGGAACCAAGAGACCCAGTACTTC. Its protein product is CASSSNSGRNQETQYF.

This clonotype was found a few times. The rearrangement joins TRBV12-5 to TRBJ1-1; TRBD1 is a possible D gene (6 bases). There are 14 residues in the CDR3. V gave up 7 bases and J gave up 0 bases, with 12 bases separating them. CDR1 and CDR2 from the germline V gene are LGHNT and FRNRAP. The CDR3 protein is CASADSQLNTEAFF. In DNA, the CDR3 is TGTGCTAGTGCGGACAGTCAGTTGAACACTGAAGCTTTCTTT.

This clonotype was seen at least ten times. The chain joins TRBV6-1 to TRBJ2-3; 8 bases fit TRBD1. CDR1 MNHNS and CDR2 SASEGT come from the germline V gene. With 6 bases clipped from V and 5 bases from J, the junction kept 7 bases outside the gene matches. The CDR3 sequence is 14 residues long. The CDR3: CASSPTGGKDTQYF. CDR3 coding DNA: TGTGCCAGCAGCCCAACAGGGGGTAAAGATACGCAGTATTTT.

The DNA of the CDR3 is TGCGCCAGCAGCTTTAAGACTAGCGGGAGATTCTACGAGCAGTACTTC. Translating it yields CASSFKTSGRFYEQYF. The V call is TRBV4-1, the J call TRBJ2-7; TRBD2 matches at 12 bases. This CDR3 spans 16 amino acids. Germline V gives CDR1 MGHRA, CDR2 YSYEKL. Unmatched junction bases numbered 8, after V lost 5 bases and J lost 3 bases.

The chain has TRBV7-3 and TRBJ2-5; 8 bases match TRBD1. With 4 bases clipped from V and 2 bases from J, the junction kept 9 bases outside the gene matches. Germline CDR1 reads SGHTA; CDR2 reads FQGTGA. The CDR3 covers 16 residues. CDR3: CASSSGQGGVQETQYF. CDR3 sequence (DNA): TGTGCCAGCAGCTCCGGACAGGGCGGGGTTCAAGAGACCCAGTACTTC.

This chain connects TRBV5-1 to TRBJ2-3; 14 positions match TRBD2. The CDR3 consists of 16 residues. V was clipped by 3 bases and J by 5 bases; unmatched bases: 5. Per germline, CDR1 SGHRS and CDR2 YFSETQ. The CDR3 reads CASSYGLAGGQDTQYF. The CDR3 DNA follows: TGCGCCAGCAGCTACGGACTAGCGGGAGGACAAGATACGCAGTATTTT.

The chain couples TRBV7-3 to TRBJ2-1, with 11 nucleotides matching TRBD2. CDR1 and CDR2 (germline): SGHTA, FQGTGA. CDR3 length equals 14 residues. The V segment lost 5 bases and the J segment 9 bases; nucleotides outside the gene matches: 6. CDR3 protein: CASSQLAGATEQFF. CDR3 DNA: TGTGCCAGCAGCCAACTAGCGGGAGCCACTGAGCAGTTCTTC.